This T cell receptor beta chain was found in a study of OX40 agonist ivuxolimab in advanced cancers. Generated by immunoSEQ multiplex PCR, the TCRdb table keeps only in-frame clones and is missing some. Of fewer than 90,000 clones listed, about 88% were seen once; the top ten hold approximately 8%. The CDR3 runs 15 residues. V gave up 6 bases and J gave up 4 bases, with 18 bases separating them. CDR1 and CDR2 (germline): MRHNA, SNTAGT. The sequencing here drew on CD4+ or CD8+ T cells sorted from blood, taken in a trial of the OX40 agonist ivuxolimab. The chain joins TRBV6-4 to TRBJ1-2; tentative D call: TRBD1 (6 bases). The source of this sequence is an adult with an advanced solid tumor such as melanoma, head and neck, liver or kidney cancer. DNA of the CDR3: TGTGCCAGCAGCCCGTCAGCGGGGGCTGTCTATGGCTACACCTTC. This sequence encodes CASSPSAGAVYGYTF.